The present entry profiles one TCR beta chain with its context. What it binds is not known. Both 60 Vbeta primers and 13 Jbeta primers went into the PCR. In the original analysis: Per a later analysis, the number of unique TCR beta chains was about 78 million, of which 9 million to 14 million were shared. TCRdb's table, derived via immunoSEQ multiplex PCR, lists solely in-frame clones and lacks some. That table furnishes V, J and clone size, whereas the DNA furnished D and trimming. The data show 150,000 to 200,000 clones, just over 75% seen once. This specimen comes from a study of cytomegalovirus exposure and HLA in healthy donors. Study-level findings and limits: For presence/absence analyses, sequencing depth was assumed to be roughly uniform across donors. In an earlier analysis, most TCR beta V segments were productive about 87% or about 30% of the time.

Sequenced: PBMCs. The clonotype comes from a woman aged 25 to 39 in good health and CMV-seropositive.

CDR3 loop: CASSYSAGPYEQYF. For the CDR3, the DNA is TGTGCCAGCAGTTACTCCGCGGGCCCCTACGAGCAGTACTTC. The chain carries TRBV6-5 and TRBJ2-7, with D possibly matching TRBD2 (5 bases). V lost 0 bases, J lost 2 bases, and 8 bases lay in between. This CDR3 spans 14 amino acids. Germline V lookup: CDR1 MNHEY, CDR2 SVGAGI.